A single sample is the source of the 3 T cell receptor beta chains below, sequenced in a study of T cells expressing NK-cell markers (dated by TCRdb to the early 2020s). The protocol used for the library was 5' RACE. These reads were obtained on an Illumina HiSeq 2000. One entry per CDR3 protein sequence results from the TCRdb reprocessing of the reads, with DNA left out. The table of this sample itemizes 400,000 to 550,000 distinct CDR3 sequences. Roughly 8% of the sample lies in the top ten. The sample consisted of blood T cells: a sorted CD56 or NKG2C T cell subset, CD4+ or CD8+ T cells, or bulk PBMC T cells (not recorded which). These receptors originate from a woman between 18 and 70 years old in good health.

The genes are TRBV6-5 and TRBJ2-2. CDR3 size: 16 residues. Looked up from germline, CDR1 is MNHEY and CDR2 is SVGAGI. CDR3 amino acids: CASSYSSAELTGELFF.

The CDR3 is CASSPLSGGAFNEQFF. The gene calls are TRBV6-2 or TRBV6-3 and TRBJ2-1; TCRdb's D gene call, TRBD2, goes unchecked for lack of DNA. Germline V lookup: CDR1 MNHEY, CDR2 SVGEGT. The CDR3 consists of 16 residues.

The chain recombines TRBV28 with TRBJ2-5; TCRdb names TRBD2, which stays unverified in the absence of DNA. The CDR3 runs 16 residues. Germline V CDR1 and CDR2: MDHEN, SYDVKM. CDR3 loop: CASSLVWGLAGETQYF. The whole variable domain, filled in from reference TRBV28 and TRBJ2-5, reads DVKVTQSSRYLVKRTGEKVFLECVQDMDHENMFWYRQDPGLGLRLIYFSYDVKMKEKGDIPEGYSVSREKKERFSLILESASTNQTSMYLCASSLVWGLAGETQYFGPGTRLLVL.